These 28 T cell receptor beta chains share one sample of origin, sequenced in a study of blood T cell repertoires in COVID-19. Sequenced by immunoSEQ multiplex PCR; TCRdb stores in-frame clones only, minus some. The repertoire consists of fewer than 100,000 clones, with 90% occurring once and the leading ten covering about 0.83%. Sequencing was done on a sample of peripheral blood. These receptors were obtained from a woman aged 80 or older with acute or convalescent COVID-19.

This clone was seen once. The chain uses TRBV28 and TRBJ1-6, with D possibly TRBD1 on 5 matching bases. The CDR3 runs 16 residues. The germline gives CDR1 MDHEN, CDR2 SYDVKM. The ends were cut back, 3 bases at V and 7 bases at J, with 16 bases in the middle. The DNA of the CDR3 is TGTGCCAGCAGTTTGCGCGGGGGAGTGGGCAATTCACCCCTCCACTTT. It is translated as CASSLRGGVGNSPLHF. The full variable domain, rest sourced from reference TRBV28 and TRBJ1-6, is DVKVTQSSRYLVKRTGEKVFLECVQDMDHENMFWYRQDPGLGLRLIYFSYDVKMKEKGDIPEGYSVSREKKERFSLILESASTNQTSMYLCASSLRGGVGNSPLHFGNGTRLTVT.

The gene calls are TRBV19 and TRBJ1-2, with a weak D call TRBD1 (6 bases). V lost 2 bases to trimming and J lost 7 bases, with 14 bases between them. This CDR3 has 14 amino acids. Germline V gene lookup returns CDR1 LNHDA and CDR2 SQIVND (reference sequence). The CDR3 coding sequence is TGTGCCAGTAGTATAACGCAGGGGTCTAGTGGCTACACCTTC. It encodes CASSITQGSSGYTF.

V and J are TRBV7-3 and TRBJ2-2, with no clear D. Trimming took 0 bases from V and 1 from J, leaving 9 bases between them. This CDR3 region has 16 residues. The germline V gene has CDR1 SGHTA and CDR2 FQGTGA. The CDR3 sequence: CASSLTGRMNTGELFF. CDR3 DNA: TGTGCCAGCAGCTTAACGGGCAGAATGAACACCGGGGAGCTGTTTTTT.

The rearrangement uses TRBV11-3 and TRBJ2-5; TRBD2 is a possible D gene (6 bases). V lost 1 base and J lost 5, with 14 bases in between. The CDR3 consists of 15 residues. Per germline, CDR1 SGHNT and CDR2 YENEEA. CDR3 sequence reads: CASSLGRGLAETQYF. CDR3 in DNA: TGTGCCAGCAGCTTAGGTAGGGGTCTAGCGGAGACCCAGTACTTC. The whole variable domain, filled in from reference TRBV11-3 and TRBJ2-5, reads EAGVVQSPRYKIIEKKQPVAFWCNPISGHNTLYWYLQNLGQGPELLIRYENEEAVDDSQLPKDRFSAERLKGVDSTLKIQPAELGDSAVYLCASSLGRGLAETQYFGPGTRLLVL.

This clone has only one observation. The chain is built from TRBV5-1 and TRBJ1-6, with 9 bases identical to TRBD1. Looked up from germline, CDR1 is SGHRS and CDR2 is YFSETQ. This CDR3 has 15 residues. J was trimmed by 10 bases and V by 4 bases; bases with no gene match: 9. This chain's CDR3 is CASSRGQGLGSPLHF. The CDR3 DNA sequence: TGCGCCAGCAGCAGGGGACAGGGTCTCGGCTCACCCCTCCACTTT.

V and J are TRBV7-2 and TRBJ1-5; 7 nucleotides align to TRBD1. CDR1 SGHTA and CDR2 FQGNSA come from the germline V gene. The CDR3 spans 14 residues. The ends lost 5 bases at V and 4 bases at J; junction bases unmatched: 5. This CDR3 reads CASSHRDRNQPQHF. The CDR3 DNA reads as TGTGCCAGCAGCCACCGGGACAGAAATCAGCCCCAGCATTTT.

This clone was recorded only once. The rearrangement links TRBV7-8 to TRBJ2-2; TRBD2 might be the D (5 bases). The germline V gene has CDR1 SGHVS and CDR2 FQNEAQ. CDR3 length: 15 residues. V lost 1 base to trimming and J lost 4 bases, with 10 bases between them. CDR3 residues: CASSLVPGSTGELFF. The CDR3 DNA sequence: TGTGCCAGCAGCTTAGTGCCTGGGAGCACCGGGGAGCTGTTTTTT.

The CDR3 protein is CASSQAGLVNNEQFF. The CDR3 DNA sequence: TGTGCCAGCAGCCAAGCCGGACTAGTTAACAATGAGCAGTTCTTC. V usage is TRBV3-1 (or the pseudogene TRBV3-2) and J usage is TRBJ2-1, with 7 positions matching TRBD2. The V and J ends lost 1 base and 5 bases, in that order; junction bases with no gene match: 5. CDR3 length: 15 residues. Germline loops: CDR1 LGHDT, CDR2 YNNKEL (reference sequence).

V gene TRBV19 combines with J gene TRBJ1-4; D is unclear. V dropped 10 bases and J dropped 4 bases, with 13 bases sitting between them. CDR1 and CDR2 (germline): LNHDA, SQIVND (reference sequence). There are 13 residues in the CDR3. CDR3 in DNA: TGTGCCACCCAGGAGGGCCTTAATGAAAAACTGTTTTTT. As protein: CATQEGLNEKLFF.

The J gene is TRBJ2-7, the V gene TRBV4-3, with D tentatively TRBD2 (6 bases). V lost 2 bases, J lost 6 bases, and 11 bases lay in between. CDR1 and CDR2 from the germline V gene are LGHNA and YSLEER. This CDR3 region has 13 residues. This CDR3 reads CASSQQLAREQYF. Written as DNA, the CDR3 is TGCGCCAGCAGCCAACAACTAGCTCGCGAGCAGTACTTC.

As regards this clone: Other DNA sequences in the same sample also yield this CDR3. This chain links TRBV18 with TRBJ1-6; 7 bases are shared with TRBD1. CDR3 length: 14 amino acids. Germline trimming cut 3 bases from V and 7 bases from J; bases unmatched to any gene: 3. Germline V lookup: CDR1 KGHSH, CDR2 LQKENI. The CDR3 reads CASSPGQRNSPLHF. The CDR3 DNA follows: TGTGCCAGCTCACCGGGACAGCGAAATTCACCCCTCCACTTT.

The chain recombines TRBV11-2 with TRBJ2-3, with 7 bases aligning to TRBD1. CDR3 length equals 15 residues. The trim removed 4 bases at V and 1 base at J, leaving 5 bases unmatched. The germline gives CDR1 SGHAT, CDR2 FQNNGV. This CDR3 reads CASSSGQTRTDTQYF. The CDR3 nucleotides are TGTGCCAGCAGCTCGGGACAGACCCGCACAGATACGCAGTATTTT.

The chain links TRBV5-4 to TRBJ2-1, with TRBD2 matching over 12 bases. The CDR3 contains 15 residues. V lost 2 bases to trimming and J lost 8 bases; unmatched junction nucleotides: 5. Germline assignment: CDR1 SGHNT and CDR2 YYREEE (reference sequence). CDR3 loop: CASSLPSGGADEQFF. DNA of the CDR3: TGTGCCAGCAGCTTACCTAGCGGGGGGGCGGATGAGCAGTTCTTC. Based on the CDR3 plus reference TRBV5-4 and TRBJ2-1, the full variable domain is ETGVTQSPTHLIKTRGQQVTLRCSSQSGHNTVSWYQQALGQGPQFIFQYYREEENGRGNFPPRFSGLQFPNYSSELNVNALELDDSALYLCASSLPSGGADEQFFGPGTRLTVL.

V and J are TRBV9 and TRBJ2-3; 8 positions agree with TRBD2. From germline, CDR1 is SGDLS and CDR2 YYNGEE. V lost 0 bases and J lost 5; bases outside the gene matches: 2. CDR3 length: 14 residues. The CDR3 sequence: CASSVAGGQDTQYF. The CDR3 DNA reads as TGTGCCAGCAGCGTAGCGGGAGGGCAAGATACGCAGTATTTT.

This CDR3 is CATTGWGPGEAFF. In DNA form, the CDR3 reads TGTGCCACCACCGGGTGGGGGCCTGGGGAAGCTTTCTTT. V usage is TRBV2 and J usage is TRBJ1-1; D perhaps matches TRBD1 (6 bases). There are 13 residues in the CDR3. With 10 bases removed from V and 8 bases from J, the gap between germline ends came to 20 bases. Germline V CDR1 and CDR2: SNHLY, FYNNEI.

V is TRBV5-4 and J is TRBJ2-5; no clear D gene. The germline V gene encodes CDR1 SGHNT and CDR2 YYREEE (reference sequence). The CDR3 totals 13 residues. Between the trimmed V and J ends, which lost 2 bases and 2 bases, there was a span of 7 bases. CDR3 sequence: CASSLPSQETQYF. The CDR3 DNA follows: TGTGCCAGCAGCTTACCCAGTCAAGAGACCCAGTACTTC.

J is TRBJ1-4 and V is TRBV19; D gene unclear. CDR1 and CDR2 from the germline V gene are LNHDA and SQIVND (reference sequence). The V end was cut by 4 bases, the J end by 5 bases, with 11 bases between. The CDR3 has 14 amino acids. DNA of the CDR3: TGTGCCAGTAGTAACACCGGGAGAAATGAAAAACTGTTTTTT. This translates into CASSNTGRNEKLFF.

The chain combines TRBV19 with TRBJ1-5; TRBD1 is a possible D gene (6 bases). The germline V gene encodes CDR1 LNHDA and CDR2 SQIVND (reference sequence). V was pared by 7 bases and J by 6 bases, with 10 bases between. There are 12 residues in the CDR3. This CDR3 reads CASTRGFQPQHF. DNA of the CDR3: TGTGCCAGTACCAGGGGTTTTCAGCCCCAGCATTTT.

This chain joins TRBV5-1 and TRBJ2-3; weak D call: TRBD2 (5 bases). The CDR3 totals 15 residues. Germline V gives CDR1 SGHRS, CDR2 YFSETQ. Trimming stripped 0 bases from V and 2 bases from J, with 10 bases between. CDR3 nucleotides: TGCGCCAGCAGCTTGGCCCGGGGAAACACAGATACGCAGTATTTT. As protein: CASSLARGNTDTQYF.

The gene calls are TRBV3-1 (or the pseudogene TRBV3-2) and TRBJ2-4; TRBD2 matches at 15 bases. Germline V gene lookup returns CDR1 LGHDT and CDR2 YNNKEL (reference sequence). The CDR3 loop spans 18 amino acids. After removal of 1 base from V and 9 bases from J, the junction contained 10 bases not matched to a gene. CDR3 DNA sequence: TGTGCCAGCAGCCAAGGGACTAGCGGGGGGGCCCGAGGCGGCATTCAGTACTTC. It codes for CASSQGTSGGARGGIQYF.

The rearrangement uses TRBV27 and TRBJ1-1, with D unclear. CDR3 size: 13 residues. CDR1 and CDR2 (germline): MNHEY, SMNVEV (reference sequence). Trimming cost V 3 bases and J 4 bases, with 9 bases left between them. The CDR3 DNA follows: TGTGCCAGCAGTTTCGACATGTCCACTGAAGCTTTCTTT. Residues: CASSFDMSTEAFF.

The rearrangement uses TRBV2 and TRBJ1-2; D call uncertain. The CDR3 has 14 residues. Germline V gives CDR1 SNHLY, CDR2 FYNNEI. Trimming cost V 7 bases and J 5 bases, with 17 bases left between them. CDR3 protein: CASNPPKPGYGYTF. The CDR3 nucleotides read TGTGCCAGCAATCCTCCCAAGCCGGGTTATGGCTACACCTTC.

The chain is built from TRBV19 and TRBJ1-4, with 8 bases lining up with TRBD1. Germline CDR1 reads LNHDA; CDR2 reads SQIVND (reference sequence). Trimming removed 5 bases from V and 4 bases from J; junction bases left unmatched: 6. The CDR3 spans 15 residues. DNA for the CDR3: TGTGCCAGTAGTGACCAGGACAGGGTTAATGAAAAACTGTTTTTT. Protein sequence: CASSDQDRVNEKLFF.

The rearrangement uses TRBV5-1 and TRBJ2-1; D is possibly TRBD2 (6 bases). The V end lost 7 bases, the J end lost 4 bases, and 15 bases lay between the germline ends. The CDR3 runs to 14 residues. Germline values: CDR1 SGHRS, CDR2 YFSETQ. The CDR3 sequence: CASASGGAYNEQFF. The CDR3 DNA reads TGCGCCAGCGCATCAGGAGGGGCATACAATGAGCAGTTCTTC. The full variable domain, completed using reference TRBV5-1 and TRBJ2-1, is KAGVTQTPRYLIKTRGQQVTLSCSPISGHRSVSWYQQTPGQGLQFLFEYFSETQRNKGNFPGRFSGRQFSNSRSEMNVSTLELGDSALYLCASASGGAYNEQFFGPGTRLTVL.

V gene TRBV9 combines with J gene TRBJ1-3; D perhaps matches TRBD1 (5 bases). CDR3 length: 16 amino acids. Deletions cut 4 bases from V and 2 bases from J, with 16 bases between. The germline V gene has CDR1 SGDLS and CDR2 YYNGEE. The CDR3 DNA reads TGTGCCAGCAGCCCGCTCGGGGGACCCGCTGGAAACACCATATATTTT. It yields the protein CASSPLGGPAGNTIYF.

The chain has TRBV19 and TRBJ2-7, with D possibly TRBD1 on 5 matching bases. The ends were cut back, 0 bases at V and 4 bases at J, with 10 bases in the middle. The CDR3 covers 14 residues. Germline CDR1 reads LNHDA; CDR2 reads SQIVND (reference sequence). DNA of the CDR3: TGTGCCAGTAGTATAGAGGTGGGGCCGTACGAGCAGTACTTC. Translated, it gives CASSIEVGPYEQYF.

Only one count was recorded for this clone. The V call is TRBV29-1, the J call TRBJ2-7; D possibly corresponds to TRBD1 (6 bases). This CDR3 region has 13 residues. The V and J ends lost 4 bases and 5 bases respectively, with 15 bases between them. The V gene's germline CDR1 is SQVTM and CDR2 ANQGSEA. Written as DNA, the CDR3 is TGCAGCGTTGCTTTCACAGGGTTGGACGAGCAGTACTTC. The encoded protein is CSVAFTGLDEQYF.

This sequence joins TRBV15 and TRBJ2-5; the D gene is possibly TRBD1 (6 bases). The CDR3 length is 14 residues. Trimming pared 0 bases from V and 1 base from J, leaving 6 bases between. CDR1 and CDR2 from the germline V gene are LNHNV and YYDKDF (reference sequence). The CDR3 DNA sequence: TGTGCCACCAGCAGAGAAGGGGGCCAAGAGACCCAGTACTTC. Amino acids: CATSREGGQETQYF.